This TCR beta chain stems from a study (dated by TCRdb to the early 2020s). Paper-wide results and their limitations: Further investigation, including longitudinal sampling and assessment of a control group, is stated by the authors to be required.

Remarks on this clone: Its cognate antigen has yet to be identified. No qualities accompany the bases; no much larger clone lies one base away.

PBMCs were isolated from peripheral blood, and genomic DNA from unsorted PBMCs was used for TCR beta sequencing. Looking up the germline V gene yields CDR1 MDHEN and CDR2 SYDVKM. The CDR3 holds 14 amino acids from the cysteine to the phenylalanine. Only the CDR3 portion is preserved as DNA: 42 bases, with reading frame beginning at the first base. TCR beta chain repertoires were profiled by survey-level sequencing on the immunoSEQ platform. Turning to the authors' computational methods: Repertoire diversity was quantified by the inverse Simpson index, and CDR3 amino acid length spectratypes and V-J pairing frequencies were compared. TCR beta CDR3 sequences were matched against VDJdb to annotate clonotypes specific to SARS-CoV-2, CMV, influenza A and EBV. Here the immuneACCESS table is served through TCRdb, limited to in-frame sequences with V and J called. Missing clones are a known gap in these copies; in checked studies unresolved V genes cover under half, and the rest lacks a known reason. V, J and clone size derive from that table, while D and trimming were established from the DNA sequence. Here the sample has around 50,000 clones; just over 90% occur a single time. About 10% of the sample is taken by the ten largest.

The source is a man aged 40-55 years with rheumatoid arthritis. Sequenced: PBMCs. Here the chain combines TRBV28 and TRBJ2-2; the D gene cannot be resolved reliably. The CDR3 corresponds to CATWPVGNTGELFF. The DNA sequence is as follows: TGTGCGACCTGGCCCGTAGGGAACACCGGGGAGCTGTTTTTT.